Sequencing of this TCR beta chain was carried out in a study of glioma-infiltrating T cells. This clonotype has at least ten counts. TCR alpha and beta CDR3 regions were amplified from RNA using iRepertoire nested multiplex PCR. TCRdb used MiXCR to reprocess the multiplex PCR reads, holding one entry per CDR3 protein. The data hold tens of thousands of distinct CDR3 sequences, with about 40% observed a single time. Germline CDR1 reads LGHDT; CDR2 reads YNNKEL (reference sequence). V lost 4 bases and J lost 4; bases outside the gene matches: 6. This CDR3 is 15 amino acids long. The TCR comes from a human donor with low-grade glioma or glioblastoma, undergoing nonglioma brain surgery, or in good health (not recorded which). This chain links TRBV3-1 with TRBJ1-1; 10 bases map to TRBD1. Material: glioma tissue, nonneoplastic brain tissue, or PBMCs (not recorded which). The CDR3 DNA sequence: TGTGCCAGCAGCCTTACGGACAGGGGGAGCACTGAAGCTTTCTTT. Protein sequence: CASSLTDRGSTEAFF.